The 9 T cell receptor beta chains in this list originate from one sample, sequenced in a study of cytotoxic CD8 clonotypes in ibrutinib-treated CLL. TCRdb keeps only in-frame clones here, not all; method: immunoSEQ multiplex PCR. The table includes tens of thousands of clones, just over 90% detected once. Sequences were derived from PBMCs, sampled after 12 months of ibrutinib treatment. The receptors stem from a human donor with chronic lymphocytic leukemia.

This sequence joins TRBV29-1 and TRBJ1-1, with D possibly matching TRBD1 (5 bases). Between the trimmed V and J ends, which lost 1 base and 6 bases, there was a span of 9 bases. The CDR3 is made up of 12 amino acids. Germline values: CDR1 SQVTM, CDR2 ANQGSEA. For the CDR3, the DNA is TGCAGCGTTGAAGCAGGGTACCCTGAAGCTTTCTTT. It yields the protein CSVEAGYPEAFF.

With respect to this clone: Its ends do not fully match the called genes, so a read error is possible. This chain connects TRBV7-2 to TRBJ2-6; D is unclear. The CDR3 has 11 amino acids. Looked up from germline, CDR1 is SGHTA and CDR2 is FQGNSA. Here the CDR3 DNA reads TGTGCCAACGAATGGGCCAGCGTCCTGACTTTC. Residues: CANEWASVLTF. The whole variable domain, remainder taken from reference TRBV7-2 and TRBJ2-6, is GAGVSQSPSNKVTEKGKDVELRCDPISGHTALYWYRQSLGQGLEFLIYFQGNSAPDKSGLPSDRFSAERTGGSVSTLTIQRTQQEDSAVYLCANEWASVLTFGAGSRLTVL.

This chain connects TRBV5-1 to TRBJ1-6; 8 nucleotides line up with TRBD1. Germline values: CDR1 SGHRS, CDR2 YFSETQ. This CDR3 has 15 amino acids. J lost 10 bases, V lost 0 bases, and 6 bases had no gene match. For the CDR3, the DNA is TGCGCCAGCAGCTTGGATCAGGGGGCAGAATCACCCCTCCACTTT. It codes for CASSLDQGAESPLHF.

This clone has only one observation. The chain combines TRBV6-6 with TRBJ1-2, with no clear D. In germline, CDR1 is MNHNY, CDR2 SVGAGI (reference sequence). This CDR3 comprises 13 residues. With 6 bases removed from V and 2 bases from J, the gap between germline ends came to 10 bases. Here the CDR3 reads CASRRTENYGYTF. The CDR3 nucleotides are TGTGCCAGCAGGAGGACGGAGAACTATGGCTACACCTTC.

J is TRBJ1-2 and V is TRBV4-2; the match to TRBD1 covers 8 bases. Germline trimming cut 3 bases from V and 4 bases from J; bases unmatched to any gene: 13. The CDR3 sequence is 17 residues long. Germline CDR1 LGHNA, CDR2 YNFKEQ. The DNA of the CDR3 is TGTGCCAGCAGCCACGCTATTAGACAGGGGAGCGGCTATGGCTACACCTTC. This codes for CASSHAIRQGSGYGYTF.

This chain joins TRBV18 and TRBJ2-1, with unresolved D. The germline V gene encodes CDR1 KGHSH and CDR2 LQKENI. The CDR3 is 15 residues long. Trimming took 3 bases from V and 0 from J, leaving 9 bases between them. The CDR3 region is CASSPQESSYNEQFF. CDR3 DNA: TGTGCCAGCTCACCGCAGGAGAGCTCCTACAATGAGCAGTTCTTC.

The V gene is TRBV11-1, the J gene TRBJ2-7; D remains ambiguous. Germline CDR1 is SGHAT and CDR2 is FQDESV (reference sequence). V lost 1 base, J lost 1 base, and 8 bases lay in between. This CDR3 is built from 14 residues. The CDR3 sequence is CASSLVRWSYEQYF. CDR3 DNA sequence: TGTGCCAGCAGCTTAGTTCGGTGGTCCTACGAGCAGTACTTC. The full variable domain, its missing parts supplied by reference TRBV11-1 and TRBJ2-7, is EAEVAQSPRYKITEKSQAVAFWCDPISGHATLYWYRQILGQGPELLVQFQDESVVDDSQLPKDRFSAERLKGVDSTLKIQPAELGDSAMYLCASSLVRWSYEQYFGPGTRLTVT.

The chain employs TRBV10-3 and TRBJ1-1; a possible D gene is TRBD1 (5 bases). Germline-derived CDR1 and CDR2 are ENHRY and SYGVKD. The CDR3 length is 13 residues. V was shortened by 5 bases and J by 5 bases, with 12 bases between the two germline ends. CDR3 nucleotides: TGTGCCATCAGTCCGGTCGGGGGAACTGAAGCTTTCTTT. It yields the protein CAISPVGGTEAFF.

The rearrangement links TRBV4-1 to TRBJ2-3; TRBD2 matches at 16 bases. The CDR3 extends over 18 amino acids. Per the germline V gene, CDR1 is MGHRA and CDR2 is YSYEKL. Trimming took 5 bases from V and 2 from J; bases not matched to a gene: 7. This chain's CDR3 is CASSMGLAGGPVTDTQYF. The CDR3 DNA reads TGCGCCAGCAGCATGGGACTAGCGGGAGGGCCTGTCACAGATACGCAGTATTTT.